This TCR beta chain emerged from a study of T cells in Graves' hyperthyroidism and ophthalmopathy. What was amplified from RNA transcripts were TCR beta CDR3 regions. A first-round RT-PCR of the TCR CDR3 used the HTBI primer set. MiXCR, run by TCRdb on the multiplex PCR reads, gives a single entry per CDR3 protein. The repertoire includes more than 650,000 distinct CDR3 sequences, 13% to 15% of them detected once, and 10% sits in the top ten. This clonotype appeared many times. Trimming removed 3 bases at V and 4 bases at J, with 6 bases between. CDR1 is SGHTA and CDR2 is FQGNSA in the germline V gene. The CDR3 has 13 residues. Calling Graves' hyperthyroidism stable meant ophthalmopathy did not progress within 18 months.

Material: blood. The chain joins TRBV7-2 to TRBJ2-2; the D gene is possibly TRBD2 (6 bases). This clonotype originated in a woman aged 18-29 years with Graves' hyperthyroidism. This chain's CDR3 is CASSFSGTGELFF. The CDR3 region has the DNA TGTGCCAGCAGCTTTAGCGGCACCGGGGAGCTGTTTTTT.